One sample yielded the 4 T cell receptor beta chains listed below, sequenced in a study of vaccination effects on CD4 cells after COVID-19. With about 9 days of culture completed, CD4+ T cells were isolated. Generated by immunoSEQ multiplex PCR, the TCRdb table keeps only in-frame clones and is missing some. The sample holds 40,000 or so clones, 65% to 85% seen once. The antigens these receptors bind are not known. Material: CD4+ T cells from PBMCs cultured without peptide, obtained before COVID-19 vaccination. Source of these receptors: a human donor who received a COVID-19 vaccine.

The CDR3 region is CASGGGRSGANVLTF. In DNA, the CDR3 is TGTGCCAGCGGGGGGGGCCGCTCTGGGGCCAACGTCCTGACTTTC. The chain uses TRBV5-4 and TRBJ2-6; TRBD2 is a possible D gene (7 bases). Germline assignment: CDR1 SGHNT and CDR2 YYREEE (reference sequence). V was pared by 7 bases and J by 0 bases, with 11 bases between. This CDR3 is built from 15 residues.

This chain connects TRBV2 to TRBJ1-1; tentatively, D is TRBD1 (5 bases). Between the trimmed V and J ends, which lost 6 bases and 7 bases, there was a span of 21 bases. The CDR3 spans 15 residues. Germline V gives CDR1 SNHLY, CDR2 FYNNEI. The CDR3 here is CASSLNSQGVSEAFF. CDR3 DNA: TGTGCCAGCAGCCTTAACTCGCAGGGAGTCAGTGAAGCTTTCTTT.

This chain uses TRBV24-1 with TRBJ2-3; D gene unclear. The V gene's germline CDR1 is KGHDR and CDR2 SFDVKD. The CDR3 has 14 amino acids. V lost 2 bases to trimming and J lost 0 bases, with 5 bases between them. CDR3: CATSDWESTDTQYF. The CDR3 nucleotides are TGTGCCACCAGTGATTGGGAAAGCACAGATACGCAGTATTTT.

For the CDR3, the DNA is TGTGCCAGCTCAGGACAGGGGGACACTGAAGCTTTCTTT. Translation: CASSGQGDTEAFF. V gene TRBV6-6 combines with J gene TRBJ1-1; 10 positions agree with TRBD1. The CDR3 sequence is 13 residues long. The germline CDR1 and CDR2 sequences are MNHNY and SVGAGI (reference sequence). J gave up 3 bases and V 8 bases, and 3 bases lay outside the gene matches.